These 4 T cell receptor beta chains were sequenced from one sample in a study of control samples from healthy donors and cancer patients. Assay used: immunoSEQ multiplex PCR; TCRdb lists only in-frame clones, some missing. The sample lists 110,000 to 150,000 clones, less than 95% occurring once. The sequencing sample was made of blood. The receptor set was obtained from a young man in good health.

The chain is built from TRBV2 and TRBJ1-1, with D perhaps matching TRBD1 (6 bases). The CDR3 has 19 amino acids. Germline CDR1 is SNHLY and CDR2 is FYNNEI. Trimming shortened V by 1 base and J by 4 bases, and 25 bases separated the two germline ends. CDR3 residues: CASSEGGALWARRPTEAFF. The CDR3 DNA follows: TGTGCCAGCAGTGAAGGGGGGGCTTTGTGGGCCAGGAGGCCCACTGAAGCTTTCTTT.

V and J are TRBV18 and TRBJ1-4; a possible D gene is TRBD1 (5 bases). CDR1 and CDR2 from the germline V gene are KGHSH and LQKENI. The CDR3 length is 13 residues. Trimming pared 1 base from V and 5 bases from J, leaving 5 bases between. DNA for the CDR3: TGTGCCAGCTCACCACGGGGGAATGAAAAACTGTTTTTT. Translated, it gives CASSPRGNEKLFF. Full variable domain (missing parts from reference TRBV18 and TRBJ1-4): NAGVMQNPRHLVRRRGQEARLRCSPMKGHSHVYWYRQLPEEGLKFMVYLQKENIIDESGMPKERFSAEFPKEGPSILRIQQVVRGDSAAYFCASSPRGNEKLFFGSGTQLSVL.

This chain uses TRBV29-1 with TRBJ1-2; no definite D call. This CDR3 comprises 17 residues. Trimming stripped 5 bases from V and 1 base from J, with 23 bases between. CDR1 and CDR2 from the germline V gene are SQVTM and ANQGSEA. The DNA of the CDR3 is TGCAGCGTTTCCGAACTAAAGAATAAGGCCGTTAACTATGGCTACACCTTC. Its protein product is CSVSELKNKAVNYGYTF.

V gene TRBV6-5 combines with J gene TRBJ2-7; D is undetermined. Germline CDR1 reads MNHEY; CDR2 reads SVGAGI. CDR3 length equals 15 residues. Trimming took 1 base from V and 3 from J, leaving 13 bases between them. CDR3 loop: CASSYFPGVDYEQYF. The CDR3 nucleotides read TGTGCCAGCAGTTACTTCCCAGGAGTAGACTACGAGCAGTACTTC.